In its sample, the clone carrying this T cell receptor beta chain was seen many times. Antigen: not known. TCRdb analysed the reads with MiXCR anew, one entry per CDR3 protein. This repertoire shows under 120,000 distinct CDR3 sequences, under 50% found once; its top ten account for roughly 70%. The V gene lost 2 bases and the J gene lost 5 bases, with 9 bases spanning the gap. The V gene's germline CDR1 is MRHNA and CDR2 SNTAGT. This CDR3 is built from 13 residues. The data were obtained in a study of T cell repertoires in cytomegalovirus infection. The receptor's source is a human donor in good health (CMV status not recorded). Some clones in this sample may be carry-over from other donors' samples. The sequenced sample was CD8+ T cells from cultured PBMCs, obtained from culture after CMV antigen stimulation. The chain couples TRBV6-4 to TRBJ1-1; TRBD1 is a possible D gene (5 bases). CDR3 DNA: TGTGCCAGCAGTGACAGGGGTGGTACTGAAGCTTTCTTT. This gives the protein CASSDRGGTEAFF.